The 21 T cell receptor beta chains in this list originate from one sample, sequenced in a study of shared clonotypes between healthy human individuals. Measured with immunoSEQ multiplex PCR; TCRdb has only the in-frame clones, and not every one. The table includes about a million clones, roughly 77% detected once. The sequenced sample was memory CD4+ T cells from PBMCs. The subset denotes: CD45RA-negative fraction. The receptors were gathered from a man aged 18-30 years in good health. Some clones in this sample may be carry-over from other donors' samples.

This rearrangement joins TRBV19 to TRBJ2-6; 9 bases are shared with TRBD1. This CDR3 spans 16 amino acids. Germline V gene sequence: CDR1 LNHDA, CDR2 SQIVND (reference sequence). Trimming took 9 bases from V and 1 from J; bases not matched to a gene: 7. This chain's CDR3 is CASRDRGISGANVLTF. The CDR3 DNA reads as TGTGCCAGCCGAGACAGGGGGATATCTGGGGCCAACGTCCTGACTTTC.

This clone was counted many times. The V call is TRBV11-2, the J call TRBJ2-6, with 7 nucleotides matching TRBD1. Germline values: CDR1 SGHAT, CDR2 FQNNGV. The CDR3 is 18 residues long. V gave up 3 bases and J gave up 0 bases; unmatched junction bases: 8. This CDR3 is CASSFYRGIRSGANVLTF. The CDR3 DNA is TGTGCCAGCAGCTTTTACAGGGGAATCCGCTCTGGGGCCAACGTCCTGACTTTC.

The chain carries TRBV9 and TRBJ2-5, with 13 bases fitting TRBD2. Germline lookup yields CDR1 SGDLS and CDR2 YYNGEE. The CDR3 length is 16 residues. The V and J ends lost 3 bases and 4 bases, in that order; junction bases with no gene match: 6. CDR3 sequence reads: CASSGGLAGVRETQYF. CDR3 coding DNA: TGTGCCAGCAGCGGCGGACTAGCGGGAGTTCGAGAGACCCAGTACTTC.

The CDR3 here is CASSLGRPGKFF. DNA of the CDR3: TGTGCCAGCAGCTTAGGTAGACCCGGGAAGTTCTTC. The chain links TRBV7-2 to TRBJ2-1, with D perhaps TRBD2 (5 bases). The length of the CDR3 is 12 residues. In germline, CDR1 is SGHTA, CDR2 FQGNSA. Trimming cost V 1 base and J 14 bases, with 12 bases left between them. The full variable domain, rest sourced from reference TRBV7-2 and TRBJ2-1, is GAGVSQSPSNKVTEKGKDVELRCDPISGHTALYWYRQSLGQGLEFLIYFQGNSAPDKSGLPSDRFSAERTGGSVSTLTIQRTQQEDSAVYLCASSLGRPGKFFGPGTRLTVL.

For this clone: A read error likely explains this, since a far larger clone differs by one base. This rearrangement joins TRBV28 to TRBJ1-4; D gene uncertain. Germline values: CDR1 MDHEN, CDR2 SYDVKM. This CDR3 has 14 amino acids. Trimming cost V 0 bases and J 7 bases, with 9 bases left between them. The CDR3 loop is CASSLWDWGEKLFF. The CDR3 coding sequence is TGTGCCAGCAGTTTATGGGACTGGGGTGAAAAACTGTTTTTT.

This chain joins TRBV9 and TRBJ2-5, with 8 bases aligning to TRBD2. Losses at the gene ends were 0 bases for V and 7 bases for J; bases not matched to a gene: 11. The germline CDR1 and CDR2 sequences are SGDLS and YYNGEE. This CDR3 has 16 amino acids. The CDR3 loop reads CASSVVGSGEEGTQYF. The CDR3 nucleotides are TGTGCCAGCAGCGTAGTTGGTAGCGGGGAAGAGGGGACCCAGTACTTC.

The V gene is TRBV7-2, the J gene TRBJ2-5; weak D call: TRBD2 (6 bases). Trimming stripped 6 bases from V and 1 base from J, with 12 bases between. Germline CDR1 reads SGHTA; CDR2 reads FQGNSA. CDR3 length: 14 residues. The CDR3: CASSSGGFQETQYF. As DNA, the CDR3 is TGTGCCAGCAGTTCTGGGGGGTTCCAAGAGACCCAGTACTTC.

This clone was seen a single time. The V call is TRBV6-5, the J call TRBJ2-2, with unresolved D. CDR1 and CDR2 (germline): MNHEY, SVGAGI. The CDR3 is 14 amino acids. V was trimmed by 8 bases and J by 6 bases, leaving 16 bases between them. The CDR3: CASVGNGRAGELFF. Written as DNA, the CDR3 is TGTGCCAGCGTCGGTAACGGTCGCGCCGGGGAGCTGTTTTTT.

The V call is TRBV11-2, the J call TRBJ2-7, with 9 bases lining up with TRBD2. From germline, CDR1 is SGHAT and CDR2 FQNNGV. Losses at the gene ends were 4 bases for V and 5 bases for J; bases not matched to a gene: 21. This CDR3 has 19 residues. For the CDR3, the DNA is TGTGCCAGCAGCTCATTAAGACTCCTCCCTAGCGGGAATCCCCACGAGCAGTACTTC. Translation: CASSSLRLLPSGNPHEQYF.

The gene calls are TRBV5-8 and TRBJ2-4; D perhaps matches TRBD2 (5 bases). CDR3 length equals 18 residues. Germline V gene lookup returns CDR1 SGHTS and CDR2 YDEGEE. Deletions cut 1 base from V and 2 bases from J, with 19 bases between. The CDR3 reads CASSLNRGLLATKNIQYF. The CDR3 DNA reads as TGTGCCAGCAGCTTGAACCGAGGACTTCTAGCAACCAAAAACATTCAGTACTTC.

The chain combines TRBV7-9 with TRBJ1-2; no reliable D call. Trimming pared 7 bases from V and 0 bases from J, leaving 9 bases between. The germline V gene encodes CDR1 SEHNR and CDR2 FQNEAQ (reference sequence). This CDR3 contains 13 residues. As DNA, the CDR3 is TGTGCCAGCATTGGAGCCTCTAACTATGGCTACACCTTC. Encoded protein: CASIGASNYGYTF.

The chain recombines TRBV28 with TRBJ1-5, with 7 bases identical to TRBD1. J gave up 6 bases and V 6 bases, and 8 bases lay outside the gene matches. The CDR3 spans 14 residues. Germline loops: CDR1 MDHEN, CDR2 SYDVKM. The CDR3 DNA reads TGTGCCAGCAGAAGACAGGGTCGCGGTCAGCCCCAGCATTTT. Amino acids: CASRRQGRGQPQHF.

Many counts were recorded for this clone. This chain joins TRBV2 and TRBJ1-3; D ambiguous. CDR1 is SNHLY, CDR2 FYNNEI, per germline. Deletions cut 9 bases from V and 0 bases from J, with 3 bases between. The CDR3 covers 11 residues. The CDR3 sequence: CARDSGNTIYF. CDR3 nucleotides: TGTGCCAGGGACTCTGGAAACACCATATATTTT.

The chain joins TRBV27 to TRBJ2-7; 8 bases fit TRBD2. Losses at the gene ends were 5 bases for V and 3 bases for J; bases not matched to a gene: 9. Germline V CDR1 and CDR2: MNHEY, SMNVEV (reference sequence). CDR3 length: 15 amino acids. The CDR3 nucleotides are TGTGCCAGCAGTCCCGGGACTAGTGAATACTACGAGCAGTACTTC. Its protein is CASSPGTSEYYEQYF.

J is TRBJ2-3 and V is TRBV4-1; 11 nucleotides match TRBD2. V shed 3 bases and J 3 bases; nucleotides not matched to a gene: 2. The CDR3 extends over 15 amino acids. CDR1 and CDR2 (germline): MGHRA, YSYEKL. CDR3 residues: CASSHTSGRTDTQYF. In DNA, the CDR3 is TGCGCCAGCAGCCACACTAGCGGGAGAACAGATACGCAGTATTTT.

The J gene is TRBJ1-4, the V gene TRBV7-8; weak D call: TRBD1 (6 bases). V dropped 5 bases and J dropped 0 bases, with 10 bases sitting between them. Germline V gives CDR1 SGHVS, CDR2 FQNEAQ. This CDR3 has 15 residues. The CDR3 DNA reads TGTGCCAGCAGCCTACAGGGAGCAACTAATGAAAAACTGTTTTTT. As protein: CASSLQGATNEKLFF.

V and J are TRBV5-1 and TRBJ2-7; 7 bases map to TRBD2. CDR3 length: 14 residues. V gave up 1 base and J gave up 4 bases; unmatched junction bases: 5. The V gene's germline CDR1 is SGHRS and CDR2 YFSETQ. CDR3 nucleotides: TGCGCCAGCAGCTTGCGGGCGGGAGCTTACGAGCAGTACTTC. It yields the protein CASSLRAGAYEQYF.

The chain links TRBV5-1 to TRBJ2-1; no definite D call. The CDR3 consists of 13 residues. CDR1 is SGHRS, CDR2 YFSETQ, per germline. The V gene lost 6 bases and the J gene lost 2 bases, with 9 bases spanning the gap. In nucleotides, the CDR3 is TGCGCCAGCAACTCTGATACCTACAATGAGCAGTTCTTC. Protein: CASNSDTYNEQFF.

This clone came up a few times. The rearrangement uses TRBV11-2 and TRBJ2-3; TRBD2 is a possible D gene (6 bases). The V gene lost 7 bases and the J gene lost 0 bases, with 20 bases spanning the gap. This CDR3 region has 17 residues. From germline, CDR1 is SGHAT and CDR2 FQNNGV. CDR3 protein: CASNAGQLARSTDTQYF. The CDR3 DNA reads TGTGCCAGCAACGCGGGGCAACTAGCTCGGAGCACAGATACGCAGTATTTT.

This clone was detected only once. The chain carries TRBV6-5 and TRBJ2-7; D is unclear. The germline V gene has CDR1 MNHEY and CDR2 SVGAGI. CDR3 length: 15 residues. The ends were cut back, 4 bases at V and 0 bases at J, with 13 bases in the middle. The CDR3 protein is CASSFGLSSSYEQYF. CDR3 in DNA: TGTGCCAGCAGTTTCGGCCTATCAAGCTCCTACGAGCAGTACTTC.

This clone was found a few times. The J gene is TRBJ1-4, the V gene TRBV28; the D is unclear. Germline assignment: CDR1 MDHEN and CDR2 SYDVKM. V was trimmed by 10 bases and J by 3 bases, leaving 12 bases between them. The CDR3 has 13 amino acids. The CDR3 region has the DNA TGTGCCACCAGCAGTAGGGCTAATGAAAAACTGTTTTTT. Its translation is CATSSRANEKLFF.